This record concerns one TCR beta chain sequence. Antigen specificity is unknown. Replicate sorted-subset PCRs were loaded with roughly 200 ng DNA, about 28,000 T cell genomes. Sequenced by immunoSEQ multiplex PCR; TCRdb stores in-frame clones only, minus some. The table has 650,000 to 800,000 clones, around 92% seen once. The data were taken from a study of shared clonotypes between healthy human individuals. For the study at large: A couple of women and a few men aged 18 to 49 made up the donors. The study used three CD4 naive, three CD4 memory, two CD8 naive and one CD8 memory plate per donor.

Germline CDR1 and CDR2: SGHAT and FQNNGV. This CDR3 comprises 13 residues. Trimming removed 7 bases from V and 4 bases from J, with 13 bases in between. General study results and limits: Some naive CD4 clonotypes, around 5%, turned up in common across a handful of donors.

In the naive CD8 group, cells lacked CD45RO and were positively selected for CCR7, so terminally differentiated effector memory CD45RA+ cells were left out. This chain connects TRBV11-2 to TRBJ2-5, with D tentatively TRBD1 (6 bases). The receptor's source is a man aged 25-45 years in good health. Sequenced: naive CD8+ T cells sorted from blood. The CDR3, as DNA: TGTGCCAGCAACCCACCAGGGGCAGAGACCCAGTACTTC. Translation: CASNPPGAETQYF.